Listed below are T cell receptor beta chains from one sample, sequenced in a study of shared clonotypes between healthy human individuals. Repertoires were generated with immunoSEQ multiplex PCR, while TCRdb's copy carries only in-frame clones and drops some. The sample holds some 1.5 million clones, 95% to 99% seen once. Sequences were obtained from naive CD4+ T cells sorted from blood. Receptors were obtained from a man aged 30 to 45 in good health. Each CDR3 is given with its conserved first and last residue. The D gene is left open where the match is weak. Clone size is given for some rows only: seen once, a few or many times, or a class if the clone is expanded.

TRBJ2-7 | NA | TRBD2 | TRBV11-2 | CASSSLAGFSYEQYF | TGTGCCAGCAGTTCTCTAGCGGGGTTCTCCTACGAGCAGTACTTC
TRBJ2-5 | NA | NA | TRBV29-1 | CSVREGGETQYF | TGCAGCGTTCGAGAGGGAGGAGAGACCCAGTACTTC
TRBJ1-1 | NA | TRBD1 | TRBV5-5 | CASSRDGQGAGNTEAFF | TGTGCCAGCAGCAGAGACGGACAGGGGGCGGGGAACACTGAAGCTTTCTTT
TRBJ1-5 | NA | NA | TRBV6-5 | CASSLTVSNQPQHF | TGTGCCAGCAGTTTGACAGTTAGCAATCAGCCCCAGCATTTT
TRBJ2-7 | NA | NA | TRBV9 | CASSISSDSYEQYF | TGTGCCAGCAGCATCTCTAGCGACTCCTACGAGCAGTACTTC
TRBJ2-3 | few | NA | TRBV5-1 | CASSLGVDTQYF | TGCGCCAGCAGCTTGGGGGTAGATACGCAGTATTTT
TRBJ2-7 | NA | TRBD1 | TRBV28 | CASSPGQGFYEQYF | TGTGCCAGCAGTCCGGGACAGGGCTTCTACGAGCAGTACTTC
TRBJ2-7 | once | NA | TRBV27 | CASSPGFQRRQQYF | TGTGCCAGCAGCCCGGGCTTTCAGCGCCGGCAGCAGTACTTC
TRBJ2-7 | once | TRBD1 | TRBV7-8 | CASSETGTGFFHEQYF | TGTGCCAGCAGCGAGACCGGGACAGGGTTTTTCCACGAGCAGTACTTC
TRBJ1-1 | NA | NA | TRBV28 | CASSLSAPVNTEAFF | TGTGCCAGCAGTTTATCGGCGCCAGTCAACACTGAAGCTTTCTTT
TRBJ2-5 | NA | NA | TRBV11-2 | CASSPGGGTQYF | TGTGCCAGCAGCCCAGGGGGAGGGACCCAGTACTTC
TRBJ2-4 | NA | TRBD1 | TRBV4-1 | CASSQLDRGYNIQYF | TGCGCCAGCAGCCAACTCGACAGGGGTTACAACATTCAGTACTTC
TRBJ1-2 | NA | TRBD1 | TRBV29-1 | CSVHRGGGYTF | TGCAGCGTACACAGGGGGGGTGGCTACACCTTC
TRBJ2-5 | once | NA | TRBV28 | CASSLEETQYF | TGTGCCAGCAGTTTAGAGGAGACCCAGTACTTC
TRBJ1-2 | NA | NA | TRBV27 | CASSLLPTGNYGYTF | TGTGCCAGCAGTTTACTCCCGACAGGCAACTATGGCTACACCTTC
TRBJ2-2 | NA | TRBD2 | TRBV7-9 | CASSWYGGSIGWTGELFF | TGTGCCAGCAGCTGGTACGGCGGGAGTATCGGTTGGACCGGGGAGCTGTTTTTT
TRBJ2-1 | NA | TRBD2 | TRBV5-1 | CASSLEGTSYNEQFF | TGCGCCAGCAGCTTAGAGGGGACTAGCTACAATGAGCAGTTCTTC
TRBJ2-7 | NA | TRBD2 | TRBV6-5 | CASRPGVAGAEQYF | TGTGCCAGCAGACCCGGGGTAGCGGGCGCTGAGCAGTACTTC
TRBJ2-5 | NA | NA | TRBV11-3 | CASSLGLANQETQYF | TGTGCCAGCAGCTTAGGCTTAGCAAACCAAGAGACCCAGTACTTC
TRBJ1-3 | NA | TRBD1 | TRBV18 | CASSPDRVRRNTIYF | TGTGCCAGCTCACCGGACAGGGTCAGGAGAAACACCATATATTTT
TRBJ2-3 | NA | TRBD2 | TRBV11-2 | CASSVIAGVGTDTQYF | TGTGCCAGCAGCGTAATAGCGGGAGTTGGGACAGATACGCAGTATTTT
TRBJ2-7 | NA | TRBD1 | TRBV7-9 | CASSFGQGHEQYF | TGTGCCAGCAGCTTCGGACAGGGACACGAGCAGTACTTC
TRBJ1-2 | NA | TRBD1 | TRBV7-9 | CASSVKTGTGSGYTF | TGTGCCAGCAGCGTGAAAACCGGGACAGGGTCGGGCTACACCTTC
TRBJ2-2 | NA | NA | TRBV5-1 | CASTSRAGSNTGELFF | TGCGCCAGCACCTCCAGAGCAGGGTCGAACACCGGGGAGCTGTTTTTT
TRBJ2-5 | NA | NA | TRBV6-1 | CASSEGASIFMETQYF | TGTGCCAGCAGTGAGGGGGCTAGCATCTTTATGGAGACCCAGTACTTC
TRBJ2-7 | NA | NA | TRBV28 | CASSSPPGSAAYEQYF | TGTGCCAGCAGTTCACCCCCAGGGTCGGCGGCCTACGAGCAGTACTTC
TRBJ2-5 | NA | TRBD1 | TRBV19 | CASSRTTGGRQETQYF | TGTGCCAGTTCGAGGACCACAGGGGGCAGGCAAGAGACCCAGTACTTC
TRBJ2-3 | NA | TRBD2 | TRBV7-9 | CASSPLPTSGPSTDTQYF | TGTGCCAGCAGCCCACTCCCGACTAGCGGTCCTAGCACAGATACGCAGTATTTT
TRBJ2-3 | NA | NA | TRBV9 | CAISVVGAPDTQYF | TGTGCCATCAGCGTAGTCGGGGCACCAGATACGCAGTATTTT
TRBJ1-3 | NA | NA | TRBV9 | CASSVATGTPIYF | TGTGCCAGCAGCGTAGCTACAGGGACCCCCATATATTTT
TRBJ1-4 | once | NA | TRBV28 | CASSSGREVLFF | TGTGCCAGCAGTTCAGGAAGGGAAGTACTGTTTTTT
TRBJ2-2 | NA | NA | TRBV5-1 | CASSSLWVNGELFF | TGCGCCAGCAGCTCGCTGTGGGTTAACGGGGAGCTGTTTTTT
TRBJ2-5 | NA | NA | TRBV6-6 | CASSRPITGYQETQYF | TGTGCCAGCAGCCGACCCATTACGGGATACCAAGAGACCCAGTACTTC
TRBJ2-1 | once | NA | TRBV19 | CASSMNRGLAGPYNEQFF | TGTGCCAGTAGTATGAACAGGGGGCTAGCGGGGCCCTACAATGAGCAGTTCTTC